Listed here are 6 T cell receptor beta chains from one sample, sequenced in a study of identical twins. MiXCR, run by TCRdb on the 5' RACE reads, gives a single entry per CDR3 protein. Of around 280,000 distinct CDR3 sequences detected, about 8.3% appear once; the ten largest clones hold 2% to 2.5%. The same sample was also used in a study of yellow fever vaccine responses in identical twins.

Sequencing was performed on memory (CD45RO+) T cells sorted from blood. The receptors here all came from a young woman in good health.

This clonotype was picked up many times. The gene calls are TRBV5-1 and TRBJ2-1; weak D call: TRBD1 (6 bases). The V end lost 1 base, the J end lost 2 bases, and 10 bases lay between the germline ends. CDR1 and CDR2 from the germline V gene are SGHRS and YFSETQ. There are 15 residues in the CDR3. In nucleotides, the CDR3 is TGCGCCAGCAGCTTGAAGGGGGATCCCTACAATGAGCAGTTCTTC. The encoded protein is CASSLKGDPYNEQFF.

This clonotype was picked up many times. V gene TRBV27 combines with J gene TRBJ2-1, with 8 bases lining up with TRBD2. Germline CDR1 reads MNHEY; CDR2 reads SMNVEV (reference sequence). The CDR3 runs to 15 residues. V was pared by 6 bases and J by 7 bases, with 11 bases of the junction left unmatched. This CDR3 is CASSSYPGLGNEQFF. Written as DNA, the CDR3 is TGTGCCAGCAGCTCATATCCGGGACTAGGAAATGAGCAGTTCTTC.

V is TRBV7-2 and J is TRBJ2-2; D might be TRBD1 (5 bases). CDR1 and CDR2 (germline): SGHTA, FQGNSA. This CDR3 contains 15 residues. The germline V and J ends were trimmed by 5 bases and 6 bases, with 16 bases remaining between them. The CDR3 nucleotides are TGTGCCAGCAGCCCTAATCCTGGGGCCGCCGGGGAGCTGTTTTTT. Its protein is CASSPNPGAAGELFF.

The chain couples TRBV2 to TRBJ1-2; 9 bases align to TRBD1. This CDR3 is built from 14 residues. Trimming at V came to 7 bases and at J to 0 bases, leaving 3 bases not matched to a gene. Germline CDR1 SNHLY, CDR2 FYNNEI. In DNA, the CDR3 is TGTGCCAGCAAGACAGGGGGATCTAACTATGGCTACACCTTC. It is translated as CASKTGGSNYGYTF.

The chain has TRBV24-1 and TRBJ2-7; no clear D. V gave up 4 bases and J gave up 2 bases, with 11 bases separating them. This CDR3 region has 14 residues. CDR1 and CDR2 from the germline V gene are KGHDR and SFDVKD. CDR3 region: CATSDTKTTYEQYF. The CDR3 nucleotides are TGTGCCACCAGTGACACCAAAACCACCTACGAGCAGTACTTC.

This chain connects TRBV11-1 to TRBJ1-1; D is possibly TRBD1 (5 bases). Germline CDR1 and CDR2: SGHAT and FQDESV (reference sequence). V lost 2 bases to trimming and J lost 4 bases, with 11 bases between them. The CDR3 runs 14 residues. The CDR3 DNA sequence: TGTGCCAGCAGCTTAAATGGGGCCGGCACTGAAGCTTTCTTT. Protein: CASSLNGAGTEAFF.